A single T cell receptor (beta chain) is shown here with its context. Within the sample, other DNA sequences also encode this same CDR3. This record comes from a study of T cell responses to AZD1222 COVID-19 vaccine. The protocol was immunoSEQ multiplex PCR, while the TCRdb copy is restricted to in-frame clones and leaves out a portion. The sample records approximately 120,000 clones, about 90% being singletons. The CDR3 has 14 residues. Per germline, CDR1 KGHSH and CDR2 LQKENI. Deletions cut 1 base from V and 0 bases from J, with 6 bases between. The sequenced sample was peripheral blood, obtained on day 0 of AZD1222 vaccination. The TCR comes from an adult in good health. The chain recombines TRBV18 with TRBJ1-1; D uncertain. The CDR3 coding sequence is TGTGCCAGCTCACCACAGGGAATGAACACTGAAGCTTTCTTT. This gives the protein CASSPQGMNTEAFF.